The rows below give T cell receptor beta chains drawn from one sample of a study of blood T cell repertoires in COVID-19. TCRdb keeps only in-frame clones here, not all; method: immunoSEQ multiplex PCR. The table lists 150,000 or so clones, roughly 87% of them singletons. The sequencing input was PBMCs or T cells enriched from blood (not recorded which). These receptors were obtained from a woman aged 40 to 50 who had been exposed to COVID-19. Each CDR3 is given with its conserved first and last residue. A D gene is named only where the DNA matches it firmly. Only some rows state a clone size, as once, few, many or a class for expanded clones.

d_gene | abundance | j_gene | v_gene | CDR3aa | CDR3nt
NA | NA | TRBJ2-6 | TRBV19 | CASTGASSGANVLTF | TGTGCCAGTACAGGGGCCAGCTCTGGGGCCAACGTCCTGACTTTC
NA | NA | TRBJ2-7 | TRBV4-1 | CASSQPQTGIYEQYF | TGCGCCAGCAGCCAACCTCAAACAGGGATTTACGAGCAGTACTTC
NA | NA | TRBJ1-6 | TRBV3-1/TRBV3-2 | CASSQEGGTSYNSPLHF | TGTGCCAGCAGCCAAGAGGGAGGGACATCCTATAATTCACCCCTCCACTTT
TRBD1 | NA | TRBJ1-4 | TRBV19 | CASRGGGFDEKLFF | TGTGCCTCCCGAGGAGGGGGCTTTGATGAAAAACTGTTTTTT
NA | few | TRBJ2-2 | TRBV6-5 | CASRLGPGELFF | TGTGCCAGCAGGCTTGGCCCCGGGGAGCTGTTTTTT
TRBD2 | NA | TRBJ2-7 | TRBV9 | CASSPSGGGVYEQYF | TGTGCCAGCAGCCCGTCCGGCGGGGGAGTATACGAGCAGTACTTC
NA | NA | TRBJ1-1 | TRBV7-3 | CASSPHPGVTEAFF | TGTGCCAGCAGCCCCCACCCGGGGGTCACTGAAGCTTTCTTT
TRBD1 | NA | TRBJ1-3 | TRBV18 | CASSLTGTGNTIYF | TGTGCCAGCTCCCTGACAGGGACTGGAAACACCATATATTTT
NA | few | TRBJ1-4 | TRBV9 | CASSESGTSDEKLFF | TGTGCCAGCAGCGAATCCGGGACAAGCGATGAAAAACTGTTTTTT
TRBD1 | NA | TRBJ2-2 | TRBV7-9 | CASSVINRDRLNTGELFF | TGTGCCAGCAGCGTGATCAACCGGGACAGGTTAAACACCGGGGAGCTGTTTTTT
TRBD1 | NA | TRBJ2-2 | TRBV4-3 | CASSQEWRTGDTGELFF | TGCGCCAGCAGCCAAGAATGGCGGACAGGGGACACCGGGGAGCTGTTTTTT
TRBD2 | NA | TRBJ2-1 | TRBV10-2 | CASRAGLAGTGSYNEQFF | TGCGCCAGCAGAGCGGGACTAGCGGGTACGGGATCCTACAATGAGCAGTTCTTC
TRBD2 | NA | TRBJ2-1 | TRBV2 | CASSEGREGEQFF | TGTGCCAGCAGTGAGGGAAGGGAGGGTGAGCAGTTCTTC
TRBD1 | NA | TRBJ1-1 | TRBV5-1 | CASSLVGRGTEAFF | TGCGCCAGCAGCTTGGTGGGCAGGGGGACTGAAGCTTTCTTT
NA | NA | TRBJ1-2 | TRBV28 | CASSFSSLGYTF | TGTGCCAGCAGTTTTTCCAGTCTTGGCTACACCTTC
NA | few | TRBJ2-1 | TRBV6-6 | CASSRRLVDEQFF | TGTGCCAGCAGCCGGAGACTAGTCGATGAGCAGTTCTTC
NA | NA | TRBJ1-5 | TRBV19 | CASNGHNSNQPQHF | TGTGCCAGTAATGGACACAATAGCAATCAGCCCCAGCATTTT
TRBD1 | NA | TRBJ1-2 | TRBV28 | CASSQGASFYGYTF | TGTGCCAGCAGCCAGGGGGCGAGCTTCTATGGCTACACCTTC
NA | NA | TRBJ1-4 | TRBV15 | CATSREGSNEKLFF | TGTGCCACCAGCAGAGAGGGCTCTAATGAAAAACTGTTTTTT
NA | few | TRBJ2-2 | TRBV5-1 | CASSLAEDYTGELFF | TGCGCCAGCAGCTTGGCGGAGGACTACACCGGGGAGCTGTTTTTT
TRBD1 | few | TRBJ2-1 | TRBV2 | CASMWDRASEQFF | TGTGCCAGCATGTGGGACAGGGCGAGTGAGCAGTTCTTC
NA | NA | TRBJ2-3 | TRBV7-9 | CASSSTQRRSDTQYF | TGTGCCAGCAGCTCGACCCAAAGGAGATCAGATACGCAGTATTTT
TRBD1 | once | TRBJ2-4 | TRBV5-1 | CASSSDRIDNIQYF | TGCGCCAGCAGCTCGGACAGGATAGATAACATTCAGTACTTC
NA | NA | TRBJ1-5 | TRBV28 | CASSFGVDSNQPQHF | TGTGCCAGCAGTTTTGGAGTAGACAGCAATCAGCCCCAGCATTTT
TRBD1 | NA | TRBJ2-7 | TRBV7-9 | CASRHAGGDRGSYEQYF | TGTGCCAGCAGACACGCTGGGGGGGACAGGGGTTCCTACGAGCAGTACTTC
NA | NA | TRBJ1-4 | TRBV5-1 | CASSQGPDEKLFF | TGCGCCAGCAGTCAGGGGCCGGATGAAAAACTGTTTTTT
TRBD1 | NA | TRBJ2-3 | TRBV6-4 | CASSDRTGETDTQYF | TGTGCCAGCAGTGACAGGACAGGGGAGACAGATACGCAGTATTTT
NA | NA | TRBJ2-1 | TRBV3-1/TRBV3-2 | CASSQARLGFDNEQFF | TGTGCCAGCAGCCAAGCCCGACTAGGGTTTGACAATGAGCAGTTCTTC
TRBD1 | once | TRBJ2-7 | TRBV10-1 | CARPGTGLRATYEQYF | TGCGCCAGGCCCGGGACAGGTCTTCGGGCCACCTACGAGCAGTACTTC
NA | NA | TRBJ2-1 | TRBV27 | CASSPRPKDEQFF | TGTGCCAGCAGCCCTAGACCTAAGGATGAGCAGTTCTTC
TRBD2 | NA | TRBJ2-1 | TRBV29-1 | CSVGASGISYNEQFF | TGCAGCGTTGGGGCTAGCGGAATCTCCTACAATGAGCAGTTCTTC
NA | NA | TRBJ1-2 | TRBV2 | CASSEQGPYGYTF | TGTGCCAGCAGTGAACAGGGGCCTTATGGCTACACCTTC
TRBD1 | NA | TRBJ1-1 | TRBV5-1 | CASSSWTGETEAFF | TGCGCCAGCAGCTCGTGGACAGGGGAAACTGAAGCTTTCTTT
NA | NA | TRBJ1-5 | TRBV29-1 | CSVQWGDQPQHF | TGCAGCGTACAGTGGGGCGATCAGCCCCAGCATTTT
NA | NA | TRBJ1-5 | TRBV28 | CASSLSLGTAQHF | TGTGCCAGCAGTTTATCTCTCGGTACGGCCCAGCATTTT
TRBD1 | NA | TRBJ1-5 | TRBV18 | CASSPDRVRGNQPQHF | TGTGCCAGCTCACCAGACAGGGTTAGGGGCAATCAGCCCCAGCATTTT
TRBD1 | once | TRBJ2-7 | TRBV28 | CASSPPGQSYEQYF | TGTGCCAGCTCCCCCCCGGGACAGTCCTACGAGCAGTACTTC
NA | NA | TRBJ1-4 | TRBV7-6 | CASSLYPTTNEKLFF | TGTGCCAGCAGCTTATACCCTACTACTAATGAAAAACTGTTTTTT
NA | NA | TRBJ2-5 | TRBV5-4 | CASSPPHGVGETQYF | TGTGCCAGCAGCCCCCCCCACGGGGTCGGAGAGACCCAGTACTTC
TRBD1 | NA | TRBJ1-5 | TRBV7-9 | CASSSGTENNQPQHF | TGTGCCAGCAGCTCCGGGACAGAAAATAATCAGCCCCAGCATTTT
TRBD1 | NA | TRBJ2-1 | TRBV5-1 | CASSLGQGYPYNEQFF | TGCGCCAGCAGCTTGGGACAGGGGTACCCCTACAATGAGCAGTTCTTC
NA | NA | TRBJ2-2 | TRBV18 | CASFPGTGELFF | TGTGCCAGCTTCCCAGGTACCGGGGAGCTGTTTTTT